These 20 T cell receptor beta chains came from one sample sequenced in a study of T-cell memory formation after mild COVID-19. One entry per CDR3 protein results from TCRdb running MiXCR on the 5' RACE reads. The sample lists under 250,000 distinct CDR3 sequences, 15% to 17% occurring once. The sequencing sample was made of PBMCs or a T cell subset sorted from them (not recorded which). These receptors were taken from an adult woman who had mild COVID-19 (a few samples of this study predate the infection). Cell type and time point are not known.

This clonotype was counted only a few times. The chain uses TRBV7-2 and TRBJ2-3, with 7 bases fitting TRBD2. Germline assignment: CDR1 SGHTA and CDR2 FQGNSA. This CDR3 has 18 residues. The ends lost 5 bases at V and 3 bases at J; junction bases unmatched: 17. The CDR3 loop reads CASSLRTGGRSGTDTQYF. In nucleotides, the CDR3 is TGTGCCAGCAGCCTCCGGACCGGGGGGAGGAGCGGTACAGATACGCAGTATTTT. The whole variable domain, filled in from reference TRBV7-2 and TRBJ2-3, reads GAGVSQSPSNKVTEKGKDVELRCDPISGHTALYWYRQSLGQGLEFLIYFQGNSAPDKSGLPSDRFSAERTGGSVSTLTIQRTQQEDSAVYLCASSLRTGGRSGTDTQYFGPGTRLTVL.

In this sample, this clonotype turned up many times. V is TRBV5-5 and J is TRBJ2-1; 10 bases map to TRBD2. CDR3 length: 14 amino acids. The germline V gene encodes CDR1 SGHKS and CDR2 YYEKEE (reference sequence). V lost 4 bases and J lost 9; bases outside the gene matches: 7. Written as DNA, the CDR3 is TGTGCCAGCAGCGCCCGACTAGCGGGTATTGAGCAGTTCTTC. It yields the protein CASSARLAGIEQFF.

This clonotype was detected ten times or more. CDR3 region: CASSKGAGGTYEQYF. The CDR3 DNA reads TGTGCCAGCTCTAAAGGAGCGGGAGGGACCTACGAGCAGTACTTC. The chain employs TRBV18 and TRBJ2-7, with 10 bases that match TRBD2. V was pared by 6 bases and J by 2 bases, with 7 bases of the junction left unmatched. This CDR3 region has 15 residues. Germline V gene sequence: CDR1 KGHSH, CDR2 LQKENI.

The chain combines TRBV7-6 with TRBJ1-3; TRBD1 aligns across 7 bases. V lost 3 bases to trimming and J lost 0 bases; unmatched junction nucleotides: 8. This CDR3 contains 17 residues. Germline V gene data show CDR1 as SGHVS and CDR2 as FNYEAQ. The CDR3, as DNA: TGTGCCAGCAGCTTGGCTACAGGGGTAAACTCTGGAAACACCATATATTTT. Translation gives CASSLATGVNSGNTIYF.

The chain employs TRBV2 and TRBJ2-7; D assignment may be TRBD1 or TRBD2 (5 bases each). The V end was cut by 4 bases, the J end by 6 bases, with 13 bases between. Germline V gives CDR1 SNHLY, CDR2 FYNNEI. CDR3 size: 13 residues. CDR3 in amino acids: CASSVEGRSEQYF. The CDR3, as DNA: TGTGCCAGCAGTGTAGAGGGGCGGAGCGAGCAGTACTTC.

This clonotype was seen a handful of times. The chain combines TRBV6-5 with TRBJ1-2; 8 bases match TRBD1. The CDR3 loop spans 15 amino acids. Germline V gives CDR1 MNHEY, CDR2 SVGAGI. V was clipped by 4 bases and J by 7 bases; unmatched bases: 11. This CDR3 reads CASSSPDRAGGGYTF. CDR3 in DNA: TGTGCCAGCAGTTCACCGGACAGGGCCGGCGGTGGCTACACCTTC.

Only a few counts were recorded for this clonotype. The rearrangement uses TRBV18 and TRBJ2-1, with 9 bases fitting TRBD2. Germline V gene data show CDR1 as KGHSH and CDR2 as LQKENI. With V trimmed by 1 base and J by 5 bases, 0 bases remained unmatched. This CDR3 is built from 14 residues. The CDR3 nucleotides are TGTGCCAGCTCACCACTAGCGGGGGACAATGAGCAGTTCTTC. It yields the protein CASSPLAGDNEQFF.

The chain carries TRBV7-8 and TRBJ1-5; tentatively, D is TRBD1 (6 bases). The CDR3 runs 15 residues. Trimming took 7 bases from V and 6 from J, leaving 19 bases between them. The V gene's germline CDR1 is SGHVS and CDR2 FQNEAQ. The CDR3 sequence: CASTLLQGTGQPQHF. CDR3 sequence (DNA): TGTGCCAGCACCCTCCTACAGGGAACGGGTCAGCCCCAGCATTTT.

CDR3 protein: CASSPQPGLAEYEQYF. As DNA, the CDR3 is TGTGCCAGCTCACCACAGCCGGGACTAGCGGAGTACGAGCAGTACTTC. The chain is built from TRBV18 and TRBJ2-7; 11 nucleotides align to TRBD2. From germline, CDR1 is KGHSH and CDR2 LQKENI. Germline trimming cut 1 base from V and 4 bases from J; bases unmatched to any gene: 6. There are 16 residues in the CDR3.

The V call is TRBV20-1, the J call TRBJ2-4; weak D call: TRBD2 (5 bases). V gave up 2 bases and J gave up 1 base, with 9 bases separating them. The CDR3 loop spans 14 amino acids. Germline CDR1 is DFQATT and CDR2 is SNEGSKA (reference sequence). The CDR3 DNA reads as TGCAGTGCTAGATCCCGAGGGGCCAAAAACATTCAGTACTTC. Translation: CSARSRGAKNIQYF.

This rearrangement joins TRBV4-1 to TRBJ1-5; D gene ambiguous. The CDR3 length is 17 residues. CDR1 is MGHRA, CDR2 YSYEKL, per germline. V lost 0 bases to trimming and J lost 3 bases, with 15 bases between them. The CDR3 region has the DNA TGCGCCAGCAGCCAAGATCAGATGGACCCGTTCAATCAGCCCCAGCATTTT. Its protein product is CASSQDQMDPFNQPQHF.

Only a few counts were recorded for this clonotype. This chain links TRBV7-3 with TRBJ2-1; 10 positions agree with TRBD2. V was pared by 4 bases and J by 2 bases, with 5 bases of the junction left unmatched. The germline V gene encodes CDR1 SGHTA and CDR2 FQGTGA. This CDR3 has 16 amino acids. The CDR3 reads CASSSSGGVPYNEQFF. CDR3 in DNA: TGTGCCAGCAGCTCGAGCGGGGGGGTACCCTACAATGAGCAGTTCTTC.

This clonotype was seen more than once but under ten times. The chain is built from TRBV15 and TRBJ2-3; 11 bases match TRBD2. The ends lost 5 bases at V and 3 bases at J; junction bases unmatched: 13. The length of the CDR3 is 18 residues. Germline loops: CDR1 LNHNV, CDR2 YYDKDF (reference sequence). The DNA of the CDR3 is TGTGCCACCAGCGGGGTTTCGCCACTAGCGGGGGCTACAGATACGCAGTATTTT. Translating gives CATSGVSPLAGATDTQYF.

This clonotype was seen only a few times. The V call is TRBV27, the J call TRBJ2-3; perhaps TRBD1 as D (6 bases). Trimming left V 5 bases short and J 0 bases short, with 15 bases between. The CDR3 loop spans 16 amino acids. Germline CDR1 is MNHEY and CDR2 is SMNVEV (reference sequence). This chain's CDR3 is CASSPGATSSTDTQYF. In DNA, the CDR3 is TGTGCCAGCAGTCCAGGGGCGACCAGCAGCACAGATACGCAGTATTTT.

Turning to this clonotype: A much more abundant neighbour one base away suggests this may be a read error. The J gene is TRBJ2-3, the V gene TRBV7-3; TRBD1 might be the D (6 bases). The CDR3 runs to 17 residues. Germline CDR1 is SGHTA and CDR2 is FQGTGA. CDR3 amino acids: CASILGARGQGTDTQYF. The DNA of the CDR3 is TGTGCCAGCATCTTAGGGGCAAGGGGTCAGGGGACAGATACGCAGTATTTT.

This clonotype was seen more than once but under ten times. The rearrangement uses TRBV6-5 and TRBJ2-1; 8 bases match TRBD1. The CDR3 covers 16 residues. J gave up 2 bases and V 2 bases, and 5 bases lay outside the gene matches. Germline loops: CDR1 MNHEY, CDR2 SVGAGI. DNA of the CDR3: TGTGCCAGCAGTTACGGACAGGGAAGTCCCTACAATGAGCAGTTCTTC. Protein sequence: CASSYGQGSPYNEQFF.

The DNA for the CDR3 is TGTGCCAGCAGTGGACTAGCGGGAGCCCTTATGAATGAGCAGTTCTTC. Translation: CASSGLAGALMNEQFF. The chain couples TRBV6-5 to TRBJ2-1, with TRBD2 matching 13 bases. Germline CDR1 is MNHEY and CDR2 is SVGAGI. The CDR3 contains 16 residues. J gave up 7 bases and V 5 bases, and 8 bases lay outside the gene matches.

The chain has TRBV9 and TRBJ2-7; 9 positions agree with TRBD1. J was trimmed by 1 base and V by 3 bases; bases with no gene match: 5. Germline-derived CDR1 and CDR2 are SGDLS and YYNGEE. The CDR3 extends over 15 amino acids. DNA of the CDR3: TGTGCCAGCAGCGGGGGACAGGGTTTTTCCTACGAGCAGTACTTC. Its translation: CASSGGQGFSYEQYF.

This clonotype was detected only a few times. The CDR3 here is CSVGGRGVEKLFF. CDR3 DNA sequence: TGCAGCGTTGGAGGGCGAGGAGTCGAAAAACTGTTTTTT. This chain links TRBV29-1 with TRBJ1-4; D gene unclear. CDR1 and CDR2 from the germline V gene are SQVTM and ANQGSEA. The V and J ends lost 4 bases and 8 bases respectively, with 14 bases between them. This CDR3 has 13 amino acids.

The rearrangement uses TRBV18 and TRBJ2-7, with D uncertain. V lost 3 bases and J 5 bases, leaving 11 bases between the germline ends. The germline V gene encodes CDR1 KGHSH and CDR2 LQKENI. The CDR3 consists of 13 residues. The CDR3 nucleotides are TGTGCCAGCTCACCTCGGCAGCCTGACGAGCAGTACTTC. As protein: CASSPRQPDEQYF.